The 13 T cell receptor beta chains below were found in one sample sequenced in a study of T cells in Graves' hyperthyroidism and ophthalmopathy. The investigators amplified TCR beta CDR3 regions from RNA transcripts. During a first-round RT-PCR of the TCR CDR3, the HTBI primer set was used. Via MiXCR, TCRdb re-called the multiplex PCR reads, giving one row per CDR3 protein. Among nearly 750,000 distinct CDR3 sequences listed, 35% were seen once. The sequencing input was blood. These receptor sequences come from a woman aged 40-49 years with Graves' hyperthyroidism.

This clonotype has more than one count but fewer than ten. As DNA, the CDR3 is TGTGCCAGTAGTATCGACAAGACAAGGGGGAATTCACCCCTCCACTTT. Translated: CASSIDKTRGNSPLHF. The rearrangement uses TRBV19 and TRBJ1-6, with D perhaps TRBD1 (6 bases). The CDR3 spans 16 residues. Germline V gene sequence: CDR1 LNHDA, CDR2 SQIVND (reference sequence). Trimming removed 3 bases from V and 7 bases from J, with 16 bases in between.

This chain links TRBV5-1 with TRBJ1-1; D not resolved. CDR1 is SGHRS, CDR2 YFSETQ, per germline. V was clipped by 4 bases and J by 5 bases, with 21 bases between them. The CDR3 contains 16 residues. This CDR3 is CASSPSGFVESTEAFF. CDR3 bases: TGCGCCAGCAGCCCCTCTGGATTCGTGGAGTCGACTGAAGCTTTCTTT.

The chain has TRBV6-5 and TRBJ2-7; 8 bases are shared with TRBD1. The CDR3 is 16 residues long. Germline V lookup: CDR1 MNHEY, CDR2 SVGAGI. V gave up 5 bases and J gave up 2 bases; unmatched junction bases: 11. The CDR3 bases are TGTGCCAGCAGTCAGACCCTGACAGGGGCAGCCTACGAGCAGTACTTC. Translated, it gives CASSQTLTGAAYEQYF.

This clonotype was seen a handful of times. V usage is TRBV7-9 and J usage is TRBJ1-1; a weak D match, TRBD1 (5 bases). The CDR3 is 14 amino acids. Germline-derived CDR1 and CDR2 are SEHNR and FQNEAQ (reference sequence). V shed 3 bases and J shed 4 bases, with 12 bases lying between them. The CDR3 DNA follows: TGTGCCAGCAGCTTTGTGGGACCCCGCACTGAAGCTTTCTTT. It specifies CASSFVGPRTEAFF.

For this clonotype: Mismatch with germline at one junction end may stem from a read error. This rearrangement joins TRBV6-1 to TRBJ2-7; TRBD1 matches at 9 bases. CDR1 is MNHNS, CDR2 SASEGT, per germline. The CDR3 is 14 residues long. This chain's CDR3 is CAISPGQGTGEQYF. CDR3 DNA sequence: TGTGCCATCAGTCCCGGACAGGGGACTGGTGAGCAGTACTTC.

This clonotype was observed many times. The chain employs TRBV7-9 and TRBJ1-1; D remains ambiguous. Between the trimmed V and J ends, which lost 7 bases and 3 bases, there was a span of 15 bases. CDR1 and CDR2 (germline): SEHNR, FQNEAQ (reference sequence). The CDR3 length is 14 residues. The CDR3 region has the DNA TGTGCCAGCAAACCGATCAGATTGGACACTGAAGCTTTCTTT. It yields the protein CASKPIRLDTEAFF.

There are a few counts of this clonotype. This chain uses TRBV20-1 with TRBJ1-6; the D is unclear. The CDR3 totals 14 residues. Trimming removed 1 base from V and 5 bases from J, with 9 bases in between. Germline CDR1 DFQATT, CDR2 SNEGSKA (reference sequence). The CDR3 DNA reads TGCAGTGCTAGAGTAGGGTATGATAATTCACCCCTCCACTTT. Its translation is CSARVGYDNSPLHF.

This chain uses TRBV2 with TRBJ1-5, with 11 nucleotides matching TRBD1. Trimming took 3 bases from V and 6 from J; bases not matched to a gene: 4. Germline CDR1 reads SNHLY; CDR2 reads FYNNEI. The length of the CDR3 is 15 residues. The CDR3: CASSEGTGGSQPQHF. DNA of the CDR3: TGTGCCAGCAGTGAGGGGACAGGGGGAAGTCAGCCCCAGCATTTT.

At least ten counts were recorded for this clonotype. V gene TRBV7-9 combines with J gene TRBJ1-1, with D unresolved. The CDR3 is made up of 16 amino acids. V was trimmed by 1 base and J by 0 bases, leaving 12 bases between them. The germline CDR1 and CDR2 sequences are SEHNR and FQNEAQ (reference sequence). The CDR3 nucleotides read TGTGCCAGCAGCTTAGGTCCACGAGAACTGAACACTGAAGCTTTCTTT. Translated: CASSLGPRELNTEAFF.

This clonotype was counted once. The chain uses TRBV15 and TRBJ2-7; the D call may be TRBD1 or TRBD2 (6 bases each). The V end lost 5 bases, the J end lost 0 bases, and 14 bases lay between the germline ends. Germline V gene lookup returns CDR1 LNHNV and CDR2 YYDKDF (reference sequence). The CDR3 contains 15 residues. This CDR3 reads CATSPRGGFSYEQYF. The DNA of the CDR3 is TGTGCCACCAGCCCCCGAGGGGGGTTCTCCTACGAGCAGTACTTC.

This clonotype was counted ten times or more. The chain links TRBV7-2 to TRBJ1-2; 8 positions agree with TRBD1. The length of the CDR3 is 15 residues. CDR1 is SGHTA, CDR2 FQGNSA, per germline. V trimming: 1 base; J trimming: 3 bases; junction bases outside the gene matches: 4. The CDR3 bases are TGTGCCAGCAGCTTAGGTCCGGGACAGGACTATGGCTACACCTTC. Protein: CASSLGPGQDYGYTF.

This chain connects TRBV7-3 to TRBJ1-3; D is possibly TRBD1 (5 bases). The CDR3 has 14 amino acids. Germline CDR1 and CDR2: SGHTA and FQGTGA. Trimming left V 5 bases short and J 6 bases short, with 14 bases between. Here the CDR3 DNA reads TGTGCCAGCAGCCGTCTAGGGACGGAAAACACCATATATTTT. Amino acids: CASSRLGTENTIYF.

The chain links TRBV19 to TRBJ1-3; a possible D gene is TRBD1 (5 bases). V was pared by 5 bases and J by 0 bases, with 17 bases between. The V gene's germline CDR1 is LNHDA and CDR2 SQIVND (reference sequence). The CDR3 runs to 17 residues. Here the CDR3 DNA reads TGTGCCAGTAGTTTGGCACAGGCATCGAGCTCTGGAAACACCATATATTTT. It encodes CASSLAQASSSGNTIYF.